This TCR beta chain was profiled in a study of shared clonotypes between healthy human individuals (dated by TCRdb to 2020 to 2022). Regarding the research as a whole: The cohort included three men and a couple of women between 18 and 49 years of age. For each donor, three plates each were used for CD4 naive and CD4 memory, two plates were used for CD8 naive, and one plate was used for CD8 memory. The study deeply sequenced blood TCR repertoires of about five healthy adults to estimate repertoire size and the extent of clonotype sharing between individuals. To increase sequencing depth and limit assay-specific biases, TCR repertoire library preparation and sequencing were carried out by different laboratories using diverse techniques. Between about 0.94 and 10 billion PBMCs per donor were obtained by leukapheresis.

Results and caveats for the whole study, not just this receptor: When a few donors were compared, the shared fraction of clonotypes was about 5.2% for naive CD4, around 3.5% for naive CD8, roughly 2.3% for memory CD4, and roughly 0.4% for memory CD8. Rarefaction of sorted-subset datasets indicated incomplete sequencing despite the large sequencing depth. Larger estimated clonotype richness was generally found for naive subsets than for memory subsets. Based on pairwise subsampling, the degree of clonotype sharing among donors was expected to be affected by sequencing depth. Because the study included only a small number of donors, the genetic and exposure-history diversity represented was limited. Sampling was restricted to blood, and TCR repertoires in tissue are likely to differ from TCR repertoires in blood. Higher generation probabilities were observed for clonotypes shared by all four sorted-subset donors than for non-shared clonotypes.

V is cut by 0 bases and J by 4 bases, and the space between the germline ends is 10 bases. The CDR3, from cysteine to phenylalanine, totals 15 residues. Only CDR3 DNA is held: 45 bases, read in frame from base 1. Via the germline V gene, CDR1 is LGHNA and CDR2 YSLEER. This clone was recorded only once. No cognate antigen has been identified for it. Per-base qualities were not stored, and no clone one base away is much larger. Using the deep immunoSEQ assay, TCR CDR3 regions were amplified from genomic DNA by multiplex PCR. Extracted genomic DNA from each cell subset was spread evenly across all wells of several immunoSEQ 96-well plates, with each plate serving as a replicate. Each replicate PCR for sorted subsets received about 220 ng genomic DNA, equal to 28,000 or so T cell genomes. Purified libraries were measured with a Qubit 3.0 fluorometer, size-checked on a Bioanalyzer 2100, and measured again with the KAPA Library Quantification kit. Every immunoSEQ 96-well plate was sequenced on a separate single-read 150-cycle Illumina NextSeq 550 flow cell. The original pipeline was this. Because the immunoSEQ output held only junctional sequences and lacked quality scores, the filtering could not match the filtering applied to full-length reads. Sequences were annotated with PyIR, a Python wrapper for IgBLAST v1.9, using IMGT germline references to assign V/J genes and CDR3. Reads were filtered out if the reads had weak V/J assignments (E-value above 1e-6), no CDR3, stop codons, out-of-frame junctions, or ambiguous translated residues. A V3J clonotype was defined by an identical inferred V gene, J gene, and CDR3 amino acid sequence. Percentage overlap between repertoires was computed as shared unique clonotypes divided by the size of the smaller repertoire. RTK rarefaction, the Chao1 estimator, and Recon v2.1 estimates of unobserved clonotypes were used to assess repertoire richness. Generation probabilities for all TCRbeta clonotypes obtained by the gDNA method from a handful of donors were computed using OLGA. In its TCRdb copy, this immuneACCESS table keeps in-frame sequences only and misses some clones. Where compared with another copy, unresolved V genes explain less than half of these, and the others have no known cause. V, J and clone size are taken as reported in that table, and D and trimming were inferred from the DNA itself. Here the sample has about 2.4 million clones; over 85% occur a single time. The top ten clones comprise about 0.38% of the sample.

Healthy HIV-negative adults with no recently reported acute infections or vaccinations were included as donors. Only Caucasian adults living in Nashville, Tennessee, USA were represented among the donors. CD4+ T cells were enriched through magnetic negative selection, after which naive cells were positively selected on CD45RA and the remaining negative fraction served as the memory subset. Blood was obtained by leukapheresis, after which PBMCs were separated by Ficoll-Histopaque density gradient centrifugation and cryopreserved in liquid nitrogen vapor phase. Analytical flow cytometry was used to check the purity and quantity of every magnetically sorted T cell population. Genomic DNA was isolated from each sorted fraction and quantified by UV absorbance on a Nanodrop 2000c.

The specimen was naive CD4+ T cells from PBMCs. The intended sense of this specimen's cell subset or site label: CD45RA+ positively selected. This receptor was identified in a man between 18 and 35 years old in good health. Some clones in this sample may be carry-over from other donors' samples. The rearranged segments are TRBV4-3 and TRBJ1-5; there is no confident call for the D gene. The DNA is as follows: TGCGCCAGCAGCCAAGAATTTACTGGGAATCAGCCCCAGCATTTT. This codes for CASSQEFTGNQPQHF.